The 13 T cell receptor beta chains given below trace back to one sample, sequenced in a study of tumor-infiltrating lymphocytes in primary liver carcinoma. Constant-region priming of 500 to 550 ng total RNA yielded TCR beta cDNA. Libraries for TCR beta were built through three nested multiplex PCR rounds, which together made up a slightly modified ARM-PCR procedure. The first two PCR rounds used TRBV1-TRBV30 forward primers with a C-beta reverse primer, around 10 cycles each. A single record per CDR3 protein comes from TCRdb applying MiXCR to the multiplex PCR reads. The table has 150,000 to 200,000 distinct CDR3 sequences, around 60% seen once; the top ten hold about 72%. They got blood RNA out of unsorted whole blood and also pulled out germline DNA. The material sequenced was peripheral blood. These receptors were collected from a middle-aged man with primary liver carcinoma and hepatitis B virus infection.

This clonotype was found a few times. The CDR3 DNA is TGTGCCAGCAGTTACTCGGGAACTCCGAACAATGAGCAGTTCTTC. Its translation: CASSYSGTPNNEQFF. The chain links TRBV6-5 to TRBJ2-1; unclear D gene. The CDR3 runs 15 residues. Per the germline V gene, CDR1 is MNHEY and CDR2 is SVGAGI. Trimming took off 0 bases at V and 5 bases at J, with 11 bases between the two ends.

This clonotype was observed a handful of times. The genes are TRBV6-5 and TRBJ1-5; the D is unclear. Germline CDR1 and CDR2: MNHEY and SVGAGI. Trimming took off 6 bases at V and 7 bases at J, with 19 bases between the two ends. This CDR3 has 15 amino acids. Here the CDR3 reads CASSLGEGWGQPQHF. The CDR3 DNA reads TGTGCCAGCAGCCTCGGGGAGGGATGGGGACAGCCCCAGCATTTT.

The chain links TRBV12-3 or TRBV12-4 to TRBJ2-7; TRBD1 or TRBD2 may be the D gene (5 bases each). The CDR3 has 16 amino acids. Trimming stripped 5 bases from V and 2 bases from J, with 19 bases between. The CDR3 coding sequence is TGTGCCAGCAGTCCCCTCCGGGACCCTCAACCCTACGAGCAGTACTTC. It is translated as CASSPLRDPQPYEQYF.

Worth noting for this clonotype: One end of the junction fails to match germline, which may point to a read error. The chain is built from TRBV29-1 and TRBJ2-3; maybe TRBD1 (6 bases). Germline CDR1 reads SQVTM; CDR2 reads ANQGSEA. The CDR3 is 13 amino acids. The CDR3 loop reads CNVGAGDPDTQYF. The CDR3 region has the DNA TGTAACGTTGGGGCAGGGGACCCAGATACGCAGTATTTT.

This rearrangement joins TRBV7-8 to TRBJ2-2, with TRBD2 matching over 10 bases. Looked up from germline, CDR1 is SGHVS and CDR2 is FQNEAQ. The CDR3 loop spans 17 amino acids. The J segment lost 5 bases and the V segment lost 5 bases, leaving 11 bases of the junction unmatched. CDR3 DNA: TGTGCCAGCAGCCCCCCCTCGCTAGCGGGAGTAACCGGGGAGCTGTTTTTT. Its protein is CASSPPSLAGVTGELFF.

For this clonotype: Sequence at one end of the junction differs from germline and may be a read error. The chain has TRBV6-5 and TRBJ2-1, with D possibly matching TRBD2 (6 bases). CDR3 length: 14 amino acids. CDR1 is MNHEY, CDR2 SVGAGI, per germline. In DNA, the CDR3 is TGTGCCGGCAGTCCCCTAGCGAATTACAATGAGCAGTTCTTC. This gives the protein CAGSPLANYNEQFF.

In its sample, this clonotype was seen many times. CDR3 residues: CASAPGETQYF. The CDR3 DNA reads TGTGCCAGCGCCCCGGGGGAGACCCAGTACTTC. The rearrangement uses TRBV2 and TRBJ2-5; a possible D gene is TRBD2 (5 bases). Trimming removed 8 bases from V and 5 bases from J, with 9 bases in between. Germline CDR1 SNHLY, CDR2 FYNNEI. This CDR3 spans 11 amino acids.

In this sample, this clonotype turned up many times. The rearrangement links TRBV11-3 to TRBJ2-1; no definite D call. This CDR3 spans 13 amino acids. Germline CDR1 and CDR2: SGHNT and YENEEA. V was pared by 2 bases and J by 4 bases, with 6 bases between. The CDR3 loop reads CASSLNSYNEQFF. The CDR3 DNA is TGTGCCAGCAGCTTAAACAGTTACAATGAGCAGTTCTTC.

V usage is TRBV6-5 and J usage is TRBJ2-1, with D tentatively TRBD1 (8 bases). With 8 bases removed from V and 9 bases from J, the gap between germline ends came to 14 bases. The V gene's germline CDR1 is MNHEY and CDR2 SVGAGI. The CDR3 is 12 amino acids. The CDR3 DNA reads as TGTGCCAGCGGACAGGGAGGGGGTGAGCAGTTCTTC. Translation gives CASGQGGGEQFF.

The genes are TRBV29-1 and TRBJ2-3, with TRBD2 as a possible D gene (7 bases). Looked up from germline, CDR1 is SQVTM and CDR2 is ANQGSEA. This CDR3 is 12 amino acids long. V was shortened by 8 bases and J by 6 bases, with 15 bases between the two germline ends. CDR3 loop: CSSLEGGDTQYF. The CDR3 bases are TGCAGCTCACTGGAGGGGGGGGATACGCAGTATTTT.

This chain connects TRBV7-8 to TRBJ2-1; D is unclear. The V gene lost 2 bases and the J gene lost 6 bases, with 5 bases spanning the gap. Germline lookup yields CDR1 SGHVS and CDR2 FQNEAQ. The CDR3 runs 12 residues. CDR3 region: CASSLPFNEQFF. The CDR3 coding sequence is TGTGCCAGCAGCTTACCTTTCAATGAGCAGTTCTTC.

The chain joins TRBV5-6 to TRBJ2-5; TRBD1 might be the D (7 bases). This CDR3 comprises 14 residues. The germline V gene has CDR1 SGHDT and CDR2 YYEEEE. The V gene lost 1 base and the J gene lost 5 bases, with 12 bases spanning the gap. The CDR3 DNA reads as TGTGCCAGCAGCTTGAGGGGGCTAGCGGAGACCCAGTACTTC. Translated: CASSLRGLAETQYF.

Turning to this clonotype: The CDR3 does not close with the conserved phenylalanine or tryptophan, likely indicating a read error. The chain joins TRBV11-2 to TRBJ2-3; D unresolved. Germline assignment: CDR1 SGHAT and CDR2 FQNNGV. CDR3 length: 15 residues. The germline V and J ends were trimmed by 0 bases and 5 bases, with 12 bases remaining between them. CDR3 nucleotide sequence: TGTGCCAGCAGCTTAGAGGGCCAGTACAGAGATACGCAGTATTCT. Translating gives CASSLEGQYRDTQYS.